The sequence of this TCR beta chain was determined in a study of CD8 T cells in Susac syndrome. V lost 6 bases to trimming and J lost 4 bases, with 9 bases between them. This CDR3 has 12 residues. Negative isolation yielded CD4+ and CD8+ T cells, and FACS enriched TEMRA cells. An input of roughly 0.5 to 1 ug of RNA was subjected to reverse transcription using random hexamers. The TCR beta CDR3 was amplified by immunoSEQ multiplex PCR across 54 Vbeta, 13 Jbeta. TCRdb recomputed calls from the immunoSEQ multiplex PCR reads with MiXCR, one row per CDR3 protein. The data contain about 140,000 distinct CDR3 sequences, 90% to 97% of them singletons.

This TCR came from a human donor with Susac syndrome. Input material: CD4+ T cells from PBMCs. The chain couples TRBV12-3 or TRBV12-4 to TRBJ1-1, with D possibly being TRBD1 (5 bases). The CDR3 region has the DNA TGTGCCAGCAGCGGGGGTCGCACTGAAGCTTTCTTT. This translates into CASSGGRTEAFF.